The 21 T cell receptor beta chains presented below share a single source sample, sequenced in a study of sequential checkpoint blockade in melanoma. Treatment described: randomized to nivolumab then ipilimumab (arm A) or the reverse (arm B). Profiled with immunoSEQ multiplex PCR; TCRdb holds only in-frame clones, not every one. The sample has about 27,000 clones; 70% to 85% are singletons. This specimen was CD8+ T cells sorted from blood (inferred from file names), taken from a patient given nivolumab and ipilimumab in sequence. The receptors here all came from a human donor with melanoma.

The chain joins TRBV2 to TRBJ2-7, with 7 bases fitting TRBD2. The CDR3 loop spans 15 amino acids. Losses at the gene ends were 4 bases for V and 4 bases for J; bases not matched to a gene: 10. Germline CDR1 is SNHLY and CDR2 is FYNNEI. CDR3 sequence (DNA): TGTGCCAGCAGTGCTACGGGGAGGGGAGTTTACGAGCAGTACTTC. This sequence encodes CASSATGRGVYEQYF.

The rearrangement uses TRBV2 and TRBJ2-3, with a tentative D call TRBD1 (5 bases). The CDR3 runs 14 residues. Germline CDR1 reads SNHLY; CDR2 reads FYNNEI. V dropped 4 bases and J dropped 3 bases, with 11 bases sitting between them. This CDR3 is CASSGNRQTDTQYF. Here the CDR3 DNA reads TGTGCCAGCAGTGGGAACAGACAGACAGATACGCAGTATTTT.

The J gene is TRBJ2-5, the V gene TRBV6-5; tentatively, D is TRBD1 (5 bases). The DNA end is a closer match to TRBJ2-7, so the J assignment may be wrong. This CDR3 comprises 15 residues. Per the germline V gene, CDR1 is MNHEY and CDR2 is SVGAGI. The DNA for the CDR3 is TGTGCCAGCAGTTACGCCACAGGTCCTTCCTACGAGCAGTACTTC. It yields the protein CASSYATGPSYEQYF.

CDR3 coding DNA: TGTGCCAGCAGCTTGAACAGGGGACATACCGGGGAGCTGTTTTTT. Translated: CASSLNRGHTGELFF. V usage is TRBV7-6 and J usage is TRBJ2-2; 7 bases are shared with TRBD1. J gave up 5 bases and V 3 bases, and 6 bases lay outside the gene matches. CDR1 is SGHVS, CDR2 FNYEAQ, per germline. The CDR3 spans 15 residues.

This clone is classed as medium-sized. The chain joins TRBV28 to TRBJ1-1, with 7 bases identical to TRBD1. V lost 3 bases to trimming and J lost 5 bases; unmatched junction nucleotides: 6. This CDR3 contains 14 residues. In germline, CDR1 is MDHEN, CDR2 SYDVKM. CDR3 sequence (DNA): TGTGCCAGCAGTTTTCCTCAGGGGGAGACTGAAGCTTTCTTT. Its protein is CASSFPQGETEAFF.

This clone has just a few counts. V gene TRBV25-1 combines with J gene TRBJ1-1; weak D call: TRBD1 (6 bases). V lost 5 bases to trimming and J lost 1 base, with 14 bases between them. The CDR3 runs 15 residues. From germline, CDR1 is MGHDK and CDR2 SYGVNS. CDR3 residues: CASSSQGWANTEAFF. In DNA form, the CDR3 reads TGTGCCAGCAGTTCTCAGGGGTGGGCGAACACTGAAGCTTTCTTT.

This chain's CDR3 is CASSKGQGASYNEQFF. The CDR3 bases are TGTGCCAGTAGTAAAGGGCAGGGGGCCTCCTACAATGAGCAGTTCTTC. The chain links TRBV19 to TRBJ2-1; 8 nucleotides align to TRBD1. Trimming took 4 bases from V and 0 from J; bases not matched to a gene: 5. Germline CDR1 LNHDA, CDR2 SQIVND (reference sequence). CDR3 length equals 16 residues.

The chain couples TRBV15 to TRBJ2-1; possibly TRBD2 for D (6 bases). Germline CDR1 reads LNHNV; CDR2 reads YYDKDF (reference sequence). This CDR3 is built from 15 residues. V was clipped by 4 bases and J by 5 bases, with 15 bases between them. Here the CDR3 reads CATSIGLPPNNEQFF. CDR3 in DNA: TGTGCCACCAGCATAGGACTACCCCCCAACAATGAGCAGTTCTTC.

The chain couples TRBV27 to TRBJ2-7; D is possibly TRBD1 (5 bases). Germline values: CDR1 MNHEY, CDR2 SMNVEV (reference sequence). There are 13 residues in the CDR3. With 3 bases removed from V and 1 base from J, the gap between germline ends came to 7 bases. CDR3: CASSFQGSYEQYF. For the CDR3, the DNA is TGTGCCAGCAGTTTCCAGGGATCCTACGAGCAGTACTTC.

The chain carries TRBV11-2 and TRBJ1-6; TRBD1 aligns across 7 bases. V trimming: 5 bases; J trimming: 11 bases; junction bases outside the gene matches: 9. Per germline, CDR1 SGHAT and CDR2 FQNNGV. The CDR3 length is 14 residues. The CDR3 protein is CASSTDREVAPLHF. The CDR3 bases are TGTGCCAGCAGCACAGACAGGGAAGTGGCACCCCTCCACTTT. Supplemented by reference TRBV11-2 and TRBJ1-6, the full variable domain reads EAGVAQSPRYKIIEKRQSVAFWCNPISGHATLYWYQQILGQGPKLLIQFQNNGVVDDSQLPKDRFSAERLKGVDSTLKIQPAKLEDSAVYLCASSTDREVAPLHFGNGTRLTVT.

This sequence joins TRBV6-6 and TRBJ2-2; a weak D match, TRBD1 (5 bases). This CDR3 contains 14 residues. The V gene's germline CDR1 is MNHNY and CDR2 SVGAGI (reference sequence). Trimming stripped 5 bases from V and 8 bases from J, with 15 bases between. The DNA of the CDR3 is TGTGCCAGCAGTCCAGCGCTCCCAGGGGGGGAGCTGTTTTTT. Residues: CASSPALPGGELFF.

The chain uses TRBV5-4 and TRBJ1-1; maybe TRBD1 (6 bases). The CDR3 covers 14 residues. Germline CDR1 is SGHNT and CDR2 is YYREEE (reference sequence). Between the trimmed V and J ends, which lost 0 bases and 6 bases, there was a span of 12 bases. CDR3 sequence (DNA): TGTGCCAGCAGCTTGGTTGGGGGCGCGGCTGAAGCTTTCTTT. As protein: CASSLVGGAAEAFF.

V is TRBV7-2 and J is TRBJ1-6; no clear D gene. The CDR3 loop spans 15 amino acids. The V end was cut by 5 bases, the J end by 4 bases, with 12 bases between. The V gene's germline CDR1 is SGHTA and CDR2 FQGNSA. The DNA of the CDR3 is TGTGCCAGCAGCGACCCACGGGTGTATAATTCACCCCTCCACTTT. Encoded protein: CASSDPRVYNSPLHF.

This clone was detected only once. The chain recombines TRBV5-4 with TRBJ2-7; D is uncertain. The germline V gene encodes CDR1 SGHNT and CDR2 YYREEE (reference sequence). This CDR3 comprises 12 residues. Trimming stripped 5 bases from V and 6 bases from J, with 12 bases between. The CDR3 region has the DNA TGTGCCAGCAGGAACAGCTTTGGCGAGCAGTACTTC. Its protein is CASRNSFGEQYF.

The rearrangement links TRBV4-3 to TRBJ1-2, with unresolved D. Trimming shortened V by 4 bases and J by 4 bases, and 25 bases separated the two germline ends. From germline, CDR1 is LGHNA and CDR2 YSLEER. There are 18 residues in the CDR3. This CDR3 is CASSRDNTRGGFFYGYTF. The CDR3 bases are TGCGCCAGCAGCCGAGACAATACACGAGGAGGGTTTTTCTATGGCTACACCTTC.

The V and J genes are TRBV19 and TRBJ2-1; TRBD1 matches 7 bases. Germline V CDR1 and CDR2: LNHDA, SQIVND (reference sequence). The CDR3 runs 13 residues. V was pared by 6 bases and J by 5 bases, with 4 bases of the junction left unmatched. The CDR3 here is CASRGGSHNEQFF. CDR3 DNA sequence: TGTGCCAGTAGAGGGGGCAGTCACAATGAGCAGTTCTTC. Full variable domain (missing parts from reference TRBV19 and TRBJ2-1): DGGITQSPKYLFRKEGQNVTLSCEQNLNHDAMYWYRQDPGQGLRLIYYSQIVNDFQKGDIAEGYSVSREKKESFPLTVTSAQKNPTAFYLCASRGGSHNEQFFGPGTRLTVL.

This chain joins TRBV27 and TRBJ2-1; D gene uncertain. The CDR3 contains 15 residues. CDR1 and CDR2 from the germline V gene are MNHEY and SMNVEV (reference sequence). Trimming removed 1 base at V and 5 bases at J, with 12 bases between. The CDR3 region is CASSLYIVSHNEQFF. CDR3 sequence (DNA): TGTGCCAGCAGTTTATATATAGTTAGCCACAATGAGCAGTTCTTC.

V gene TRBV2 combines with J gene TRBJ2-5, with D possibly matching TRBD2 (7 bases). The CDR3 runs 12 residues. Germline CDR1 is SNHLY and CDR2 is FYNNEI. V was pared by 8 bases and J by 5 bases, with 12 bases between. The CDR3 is CASGGARETQYF. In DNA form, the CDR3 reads TGTGCCAGCGGGGGGGCCCGGGAGACCCAGTACTTC.

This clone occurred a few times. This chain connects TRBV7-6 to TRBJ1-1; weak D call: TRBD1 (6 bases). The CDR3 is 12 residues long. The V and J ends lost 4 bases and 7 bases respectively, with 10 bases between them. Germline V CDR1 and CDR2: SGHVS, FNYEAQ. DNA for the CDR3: TGTGCCAGCAGCTCCCAGGGGATTGAAGCTTTCTTT. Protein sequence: CASSSQGIEAFF.

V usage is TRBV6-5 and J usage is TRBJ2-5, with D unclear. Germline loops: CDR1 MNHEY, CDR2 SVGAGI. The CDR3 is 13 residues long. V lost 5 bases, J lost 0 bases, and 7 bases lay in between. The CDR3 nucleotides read TGTGCCAGCAGTGCGGAGAACCAAGAGACCCAGTACTTC. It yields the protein CASSAENQETQYF.

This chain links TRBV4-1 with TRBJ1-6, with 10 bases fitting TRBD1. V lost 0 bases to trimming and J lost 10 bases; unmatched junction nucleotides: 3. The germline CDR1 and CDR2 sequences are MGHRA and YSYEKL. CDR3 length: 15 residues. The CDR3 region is CASSQEGQGNSPLHF. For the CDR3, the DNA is TGCGCCAGCAGCCAAGAGGGACAGGGGAACTCACCCCTCCACTTT.